These 16 T cell receptor beta chains were sequenced from one sample in a study of blood T cell repertoires in COVID-19. Assay used: immunoSEQ multiplex PCR; TCRdb lists only in-frame clones, some missing. The sample yields around 53,000 clones, 90% seen once. Material for sequencing was peripheral blood. The receptor set was obtained from a human donor in a cohort sampled during active COVID-19.

This chain connects TRBV7-3 to TRBJ2-3; D gene ambiguous. The CDR3 totals 11 residues. Germline CDR1 is SGHTA and CDR2 is FQGTGA. V was cut by 5 bases and J by 8 bases, with 8 bases left in between. CDR3 nucleotide sequence: TGTGCCAGCAGCGTAGAGAGTACGCAGTATTTT. This codes for CASSVESTQYF.

The chain couples TRBV9 to TRBJ2-3, with 8 positions matching TRBD2. Germline assignment: CDR1 SGDLS and CDR2 YYNGEE. The CDR3 has 15 amino acids. V shed 0 bases and J 2 bases; nucleotides not matched to a gene: 2. The CDR3 region has the DNA TGTGCCAGCAGCGTAGCGGGAGGGTTCACAGATACGCAGTATTTT. Residues: CASSVAGGFTDTQYF.

The chain is built from TRBV5-1 and TRBJ2-6; D is unclear. Trimming removed 2 bases from V and 0 bases from J, with 18 bases in between. CDR1 SGHRS and CDR2 YFSETQ come from the germline V gene. The CDR3 runs to 19 residues. CDR3 protein: CASSLVPAATRSGANVLTF. The CDR3 DNA follows: TGCGCCAGCAGCTTAGTCCCCGCGGCTACCCGCTCTGGGGCCAACGTCCTGACTTTC.

The chain carries TRBV7-2 and TRBJ1-2; weak D call: TRBD1 (5 bases). V shed 5 bases and J shed 8 bases, with 15 bases lying between them. Germline values: CDR1 SGHTA, CDR2 FQGNSA. CDR3 length equals 13 residues. DNA of the CDR3: TGTGCCAGCAGCCCCGGGGGGGGAGGGGGCTACACCTTC. It is translated as CASSPGGGGGYTF.

There are a few counts of this clone. The chain employs TRBV7-2 and TRBJ1-2, with D perhaps matching TRBD1 (5 bases). This CDR3 spans 14 amino acids. CDR1 and CDR2 from the germline V gene are SGHTA and FQGNSA. Trimming removed 5 bases from V and 5 bases from J, with 15 bases in between. The CDR3 DNA sequence: TGTGCCAGCAGCGCCGGCGCGGGGGATTATGGCTACACCTTC. Its translation is CASSAGAGDYGYTF.

The chain is built from TRBV7-2 and TRBJ2-5, with a weak D call TRBD1 (5 bases). The CDR3 totals 13 residues. Germline V gene sequence: CDR1 SGHTA, CDR2 FQGNSA. V was shortened by 6 bases and J by 7 bases, with 15 bases between the two germline ends. CDR3 in DNA: TGTGCCAGCAGTCCCCAACTAACAGGGACCCAGTACTTC. This codes for CASSPQLTGTQYF.

This chain connects TRBV30 to TRBJ2-1, with D unclear. Deletions cut 0 bases from V and 6 bases from J, with 12 bases between. From germline, CDR1 is GTSNPN and CDR2 SVGIG (reference sequence). This CDR3 has 14 residues. This chain's CDR3 is CAWSVRQIPNEQFF. CDR3 sequence (DNA): TGTGCCTGGAGTGTACGCCAGATTCCCAATGAGCAGTTCTTC.

The chain joins TRBV4-1 to TRBJ2-7; TRBD1 matches 9 bases. V lost 0 bases, J lost 2 bases, and 2 bases stayed unmatched. The length of the CDR3 is 15 residues. The germline CDR1 and CDR2 sequences are MGHRA and YSYEKL. The CDR3 region is CASSQERTGAYEQYF. The CDR3 DNA reads TGCGCCAGCAGCCAAGAGAGGACAGGGGCCTACGAGCAGTACTTC.

Notes on this clone: One end of the junction varies from germline; a read error may be responsible. The chain is built from TRBV18 and TRBJ2-5; D possibly corresponds to TRBD1 (5 bases). The CDR3 covers 13 residues. The V gene's germline CDR1 is KGHSH and CDR2 LQKENI. Here the CDR3 reads CASSPQERETQYF. The DNA for the CDR3 is TGTGCCAGCTCGCCACAGGAGAGGGAGACCCAGTACTTC.

The gene calls are TRBV19 and TRBJ2-1; 8 bases line up with TRBD2. Germline lookup yields CDR1 LNHDA and CDR2 SQIVND (reference sequence). After removal of 5 bases from V and 2 bases from J, the junction contained 2 bases not matched to a gene. The CDR3 spans 14 residues. The CDR3 region is CASSPAGAYNEQFF. The CDR3 nucleotides are TGTGCCAGTAGTCCAGCGGGGGCCTACAATGAGCAGTTCTTC.

The chain couples TRBV4-1 to TRBJ1-1; 8 bases fit TRBD1. Germline CDR1 and CDR2: MGHRA and YSYEKL. V was pared by 6 bases and J by 5 bases, with 11 bases of the junction left unmatched. The CDR3 contains 15 residues. Here the CDR3 DNA reads TGCGCCAGCAGGCAACAGGGGGTTGTTTGGACTGAAGCTTTCTTT. As protein: CASRQQGVVWTEAFF.

This CDR3 is CASSAHSGTAVMNTEAFF. CDR3 sequence (DNA): TGTGCCAGCAGTGCCCACTCCGGGACAGCCGTAATGAACACTGAAGCTTTCTTT. The J gene is TRBJ1-1, the V gene TRBV6-1; TRBD1 agrees at 7 bases. The CDR3 contains 18 residues. V was pared by 4 bases and J by 0 bases, with 14 bases of the junction left unmatched. In germline, CDR1 is MNHNS, CDR2 SASEGT.

In this sample, this clone turned up a few times. The chain employs TRBV5-6 and TRBJ2-2; D is unclear. Trimming took off 4 bases at V and 0 bases at J, with 4 bases between the two ends. Per the germline V gene, CDR1 is SGHDT and CDR2 is YYEEEE. The CDR3 loop spans 13 amino acids. The CDR3 reads CASSPANTGELFF. In DNA, the CDR3 is TGTGCCAGCAGCCCCGCGAACACCGGGGAGCTGTTTTTT.

The chain employs TRBV7-3 and TRBJ2-5; the match to TRBD1 covers 9 bases. Germline values: CDR1 SGHTA, CDR2 FQGTGA. V gave up 5 bases and J gave up 4 bases; unmatched junction bases: 5. This CDR3 has 14 amino acids. The CDR3 DNA reads as TGTGCCAGCAGCCGGACAGGGGAGGGAGAGACCCAGTACTTC. Translating gives CASSRTGEGETQYF.

This sequence joins TRBV10-3 and TRBJ1-1; D is possibly TRBD1 (5 bases). The CDR3 runs to 13 residues. The V gene lost 10 bases and the J gene lost 1 base, with 13 bases spanning the gap. CDR1 and CDR2 (germline): ENHRY, SYGVKD. As DNA, the CDR3 is TGTGCCACCGCGCCGACAGAGAACACTGAAGCTTTCTTT. Translation gives CATAPTENTEAFF.

This clone was picked up a small number of times. V gene TRBV4-3 combines with J gene TRBJ1-6; 11 bases map to TRBD1. Germline lookup yields CDR1 LGHNA and CDR2 YSLEER. Trimming at V came to 9 bases and at J to 9 bases, leaving 7 bases not matched to a gene. The CDR3 loop spans 14 amino acids. CDR3 nucleotides: TGCGCCAGGGACAGGGGGCATGGGAGTTCACCCCTCCACTTT. Its translation: CARDRGHGSSPLHF.